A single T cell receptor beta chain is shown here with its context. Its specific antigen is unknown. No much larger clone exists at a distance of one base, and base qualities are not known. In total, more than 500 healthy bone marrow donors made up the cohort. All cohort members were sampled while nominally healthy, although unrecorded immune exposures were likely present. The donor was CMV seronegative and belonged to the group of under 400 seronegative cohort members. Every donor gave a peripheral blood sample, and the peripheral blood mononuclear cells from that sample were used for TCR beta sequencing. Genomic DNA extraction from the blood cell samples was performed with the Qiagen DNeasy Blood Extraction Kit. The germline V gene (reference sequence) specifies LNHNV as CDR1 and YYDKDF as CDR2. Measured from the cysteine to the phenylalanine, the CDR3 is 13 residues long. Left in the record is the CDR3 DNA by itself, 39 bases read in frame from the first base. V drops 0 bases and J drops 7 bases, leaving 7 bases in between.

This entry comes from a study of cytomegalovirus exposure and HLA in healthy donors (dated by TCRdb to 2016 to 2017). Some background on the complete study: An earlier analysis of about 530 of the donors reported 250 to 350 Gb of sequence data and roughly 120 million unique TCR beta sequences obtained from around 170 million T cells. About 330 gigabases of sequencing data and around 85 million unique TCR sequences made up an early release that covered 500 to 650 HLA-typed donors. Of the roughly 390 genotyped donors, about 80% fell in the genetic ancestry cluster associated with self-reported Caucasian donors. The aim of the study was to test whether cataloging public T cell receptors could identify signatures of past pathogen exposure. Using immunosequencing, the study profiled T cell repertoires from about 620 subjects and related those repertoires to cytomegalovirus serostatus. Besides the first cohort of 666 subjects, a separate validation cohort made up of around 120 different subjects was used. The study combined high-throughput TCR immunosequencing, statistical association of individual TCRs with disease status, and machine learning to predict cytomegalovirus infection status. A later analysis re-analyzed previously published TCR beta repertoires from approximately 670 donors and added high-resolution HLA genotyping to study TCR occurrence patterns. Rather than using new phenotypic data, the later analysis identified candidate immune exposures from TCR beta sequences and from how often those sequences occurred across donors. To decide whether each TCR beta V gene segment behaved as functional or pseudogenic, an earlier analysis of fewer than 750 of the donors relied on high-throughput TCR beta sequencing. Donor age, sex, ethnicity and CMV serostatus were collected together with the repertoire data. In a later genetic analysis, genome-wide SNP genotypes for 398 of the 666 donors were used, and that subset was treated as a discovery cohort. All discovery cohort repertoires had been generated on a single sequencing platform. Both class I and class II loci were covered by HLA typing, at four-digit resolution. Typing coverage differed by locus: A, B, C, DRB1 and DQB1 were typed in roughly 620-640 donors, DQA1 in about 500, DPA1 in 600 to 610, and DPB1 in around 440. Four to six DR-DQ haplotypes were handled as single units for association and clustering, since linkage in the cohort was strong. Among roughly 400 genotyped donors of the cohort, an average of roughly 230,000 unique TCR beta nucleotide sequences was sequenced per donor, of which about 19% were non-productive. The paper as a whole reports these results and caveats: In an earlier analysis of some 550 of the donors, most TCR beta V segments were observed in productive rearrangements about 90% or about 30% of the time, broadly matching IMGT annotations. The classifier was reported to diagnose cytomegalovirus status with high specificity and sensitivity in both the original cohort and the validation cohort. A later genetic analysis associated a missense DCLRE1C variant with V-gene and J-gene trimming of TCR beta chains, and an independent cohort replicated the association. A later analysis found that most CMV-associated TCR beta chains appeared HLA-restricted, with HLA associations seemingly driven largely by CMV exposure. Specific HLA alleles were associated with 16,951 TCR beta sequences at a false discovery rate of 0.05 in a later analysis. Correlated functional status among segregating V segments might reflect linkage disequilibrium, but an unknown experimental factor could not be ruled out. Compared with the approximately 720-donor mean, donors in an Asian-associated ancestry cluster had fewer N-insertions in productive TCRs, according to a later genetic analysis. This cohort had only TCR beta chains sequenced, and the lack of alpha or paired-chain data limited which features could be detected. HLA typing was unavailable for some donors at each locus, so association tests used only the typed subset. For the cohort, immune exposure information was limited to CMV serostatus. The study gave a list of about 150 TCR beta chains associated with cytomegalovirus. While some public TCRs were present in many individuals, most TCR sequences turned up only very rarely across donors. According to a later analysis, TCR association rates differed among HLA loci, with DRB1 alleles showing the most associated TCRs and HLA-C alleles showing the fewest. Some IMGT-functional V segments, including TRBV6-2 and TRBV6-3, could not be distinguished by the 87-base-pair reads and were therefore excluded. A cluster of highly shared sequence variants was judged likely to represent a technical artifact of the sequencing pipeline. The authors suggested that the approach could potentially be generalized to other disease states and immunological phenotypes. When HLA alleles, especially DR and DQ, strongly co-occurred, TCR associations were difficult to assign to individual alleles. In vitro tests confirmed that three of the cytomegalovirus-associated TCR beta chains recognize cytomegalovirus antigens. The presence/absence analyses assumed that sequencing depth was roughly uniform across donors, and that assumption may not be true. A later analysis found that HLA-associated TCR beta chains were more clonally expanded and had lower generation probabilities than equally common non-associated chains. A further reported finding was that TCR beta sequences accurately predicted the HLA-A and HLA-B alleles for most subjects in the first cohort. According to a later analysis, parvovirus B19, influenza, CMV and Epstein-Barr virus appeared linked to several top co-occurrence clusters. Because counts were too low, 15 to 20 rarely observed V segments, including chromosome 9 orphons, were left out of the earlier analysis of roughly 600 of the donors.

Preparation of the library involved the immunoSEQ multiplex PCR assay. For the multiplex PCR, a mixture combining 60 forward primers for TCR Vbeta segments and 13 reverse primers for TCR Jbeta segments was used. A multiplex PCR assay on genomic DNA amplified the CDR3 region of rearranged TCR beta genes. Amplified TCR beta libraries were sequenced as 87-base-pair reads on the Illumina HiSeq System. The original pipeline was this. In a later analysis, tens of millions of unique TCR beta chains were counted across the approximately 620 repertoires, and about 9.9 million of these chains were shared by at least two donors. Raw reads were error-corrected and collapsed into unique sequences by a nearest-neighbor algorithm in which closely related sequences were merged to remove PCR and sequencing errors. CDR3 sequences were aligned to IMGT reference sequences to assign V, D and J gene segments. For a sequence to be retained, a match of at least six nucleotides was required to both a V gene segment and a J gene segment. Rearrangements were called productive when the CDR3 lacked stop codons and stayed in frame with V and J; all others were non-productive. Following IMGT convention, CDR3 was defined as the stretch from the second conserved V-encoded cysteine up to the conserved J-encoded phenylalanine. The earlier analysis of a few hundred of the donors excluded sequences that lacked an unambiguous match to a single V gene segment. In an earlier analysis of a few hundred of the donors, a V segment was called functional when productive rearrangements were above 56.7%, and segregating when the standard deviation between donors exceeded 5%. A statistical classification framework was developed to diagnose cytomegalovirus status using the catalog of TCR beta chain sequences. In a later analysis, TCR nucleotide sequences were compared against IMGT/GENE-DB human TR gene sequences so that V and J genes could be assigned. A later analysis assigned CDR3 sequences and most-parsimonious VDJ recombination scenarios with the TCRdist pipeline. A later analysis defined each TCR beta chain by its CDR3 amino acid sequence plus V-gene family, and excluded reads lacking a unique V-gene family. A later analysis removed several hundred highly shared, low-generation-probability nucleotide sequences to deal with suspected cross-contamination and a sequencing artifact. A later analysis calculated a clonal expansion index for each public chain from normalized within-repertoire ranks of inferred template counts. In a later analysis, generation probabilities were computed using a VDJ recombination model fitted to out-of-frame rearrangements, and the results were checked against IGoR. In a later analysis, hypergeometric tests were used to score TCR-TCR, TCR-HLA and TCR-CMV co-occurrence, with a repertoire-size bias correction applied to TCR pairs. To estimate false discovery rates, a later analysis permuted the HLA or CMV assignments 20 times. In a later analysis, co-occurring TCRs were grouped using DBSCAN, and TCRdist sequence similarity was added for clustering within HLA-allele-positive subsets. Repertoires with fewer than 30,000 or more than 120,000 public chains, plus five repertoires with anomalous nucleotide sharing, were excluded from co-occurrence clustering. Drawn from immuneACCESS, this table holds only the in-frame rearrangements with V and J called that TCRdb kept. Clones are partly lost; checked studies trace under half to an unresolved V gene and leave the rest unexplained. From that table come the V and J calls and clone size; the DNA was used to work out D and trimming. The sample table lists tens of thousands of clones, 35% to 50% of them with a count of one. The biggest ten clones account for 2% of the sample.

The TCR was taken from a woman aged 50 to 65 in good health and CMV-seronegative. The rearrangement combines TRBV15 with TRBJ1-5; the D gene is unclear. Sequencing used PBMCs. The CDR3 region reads CATSRDLRQPQHF. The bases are TGTGCCACCAGCAGAGATCTGCGCCAGCCCCAGCATTTT.